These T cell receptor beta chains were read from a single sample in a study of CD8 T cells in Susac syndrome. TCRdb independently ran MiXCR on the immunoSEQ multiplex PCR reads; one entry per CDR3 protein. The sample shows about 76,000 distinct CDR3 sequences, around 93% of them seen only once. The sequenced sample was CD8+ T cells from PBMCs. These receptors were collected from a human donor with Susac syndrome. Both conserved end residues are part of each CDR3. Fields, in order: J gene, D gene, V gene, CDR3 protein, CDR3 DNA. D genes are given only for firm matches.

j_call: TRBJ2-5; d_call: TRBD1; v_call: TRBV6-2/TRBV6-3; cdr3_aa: CASSTGGFVETQYF; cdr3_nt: TGTGCCAGCAGTACAGGGGGCTTTGTGGAGACCCAGTACTTC
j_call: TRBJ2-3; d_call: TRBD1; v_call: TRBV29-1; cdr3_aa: CSSGQGTTHSPDTQYF; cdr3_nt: TGCAGCTCCGGACAGGGAACGACGCATAGTCCAGATACGCAGTATTTT
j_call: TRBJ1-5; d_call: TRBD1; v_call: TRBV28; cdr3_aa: CASRDRGRRVGGNQPQHF; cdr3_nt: TGTGCCAGCAGAGACAGGGGGCGAAGAGTAGGTGGCAATCAGCCCCAGCATTTT
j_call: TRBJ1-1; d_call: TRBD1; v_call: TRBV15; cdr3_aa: CATSRDPGQEAFF; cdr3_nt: TGTGCCACCAGCAGGGATCCGGGACAGGAAGCTTTCTTT
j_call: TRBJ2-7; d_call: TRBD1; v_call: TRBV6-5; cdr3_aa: CASSYVGQAPHEQYF; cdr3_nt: TGTGCCAGCAGTTACGTGGGACAGGCCCCCCACGAGCAGTACTTC
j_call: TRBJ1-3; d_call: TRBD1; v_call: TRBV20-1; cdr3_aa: CSAREDRAVGNTIYF; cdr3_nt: TGCAGTGCTAGAGAGGACAGGGCGGTCGGAAACACCATATATTTT
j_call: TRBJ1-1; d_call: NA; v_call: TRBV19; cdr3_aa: CASSIGVMNTEAFF; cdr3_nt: TGTGCCAGTAGTATCGGGGTCATGAACACTGAAGCTTTCTTT
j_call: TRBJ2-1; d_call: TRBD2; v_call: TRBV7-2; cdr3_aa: CASSLVLAGGIYEQFF; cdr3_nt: TGTGCCAGCAGCTTAGTCCTAGCGGGGGGGATCTATGAGCAGTTCTTC
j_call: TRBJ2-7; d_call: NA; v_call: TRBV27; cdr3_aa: CASSSPFRWGEQYF; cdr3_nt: TGTGCCAGCAGTTCACCCTTCCGTTGGGGCGAGCAGTACTTC
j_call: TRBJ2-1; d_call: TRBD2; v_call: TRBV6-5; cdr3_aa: CASSNVGEGLYEQFF; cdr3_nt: TGTGCCAGCAGCAACGTAGGGGAGGGTCTTTATGAGCAGTTCTTC
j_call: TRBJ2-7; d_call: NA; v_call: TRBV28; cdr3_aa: CASSSTDNYEQYF; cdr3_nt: TGTGCCAGCAGTTCCACTGACAACTACGAGCAGTACTTC
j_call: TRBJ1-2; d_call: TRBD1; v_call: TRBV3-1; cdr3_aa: CASSQEKDRVNYGYTF; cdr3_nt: TGTGCCAGCAGCCAAGAGAAGGACAGGGTTAACTATGGCTACACCTTC
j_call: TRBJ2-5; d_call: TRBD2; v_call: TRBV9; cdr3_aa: CASSPGTSAGSEETQYF; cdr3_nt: TGTGCCAGCAGCCCAGGGACTAGCGCAGGATCGGAAGAGACCCAGTACTTC
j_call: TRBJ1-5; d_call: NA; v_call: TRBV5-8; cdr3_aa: CASSHIRPGSQPQHF; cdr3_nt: TGTGCCAGCAGCCATATTCGCCCGGGGAGCCAGCCCCAGCATTTT
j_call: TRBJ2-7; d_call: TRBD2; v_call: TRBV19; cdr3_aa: CASSIAQRGTYEQYF; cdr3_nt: TGTGCCAGTAGTATAGCACAGCGGGGGACCTACGAGCAGTACTTC
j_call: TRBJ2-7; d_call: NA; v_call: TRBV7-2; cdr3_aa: CASNTDRAYEQYF; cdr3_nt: TGTGCCAGCAACACGGACAGAGCCTACGAGCAGTACTTC
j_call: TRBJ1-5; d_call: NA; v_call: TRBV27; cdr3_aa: CASSPLAHSNQPQHF; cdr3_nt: TGTGCCAGCAGCCCTTTGGCCCATAGCAATCAGCCCCAGCATTTT
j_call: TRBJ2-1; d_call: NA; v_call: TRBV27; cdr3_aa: CATRAPGHYNEQFF; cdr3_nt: TGTGCCACCCGAGCTCCGGGGCATTACAATGAGCAGTTCTTC